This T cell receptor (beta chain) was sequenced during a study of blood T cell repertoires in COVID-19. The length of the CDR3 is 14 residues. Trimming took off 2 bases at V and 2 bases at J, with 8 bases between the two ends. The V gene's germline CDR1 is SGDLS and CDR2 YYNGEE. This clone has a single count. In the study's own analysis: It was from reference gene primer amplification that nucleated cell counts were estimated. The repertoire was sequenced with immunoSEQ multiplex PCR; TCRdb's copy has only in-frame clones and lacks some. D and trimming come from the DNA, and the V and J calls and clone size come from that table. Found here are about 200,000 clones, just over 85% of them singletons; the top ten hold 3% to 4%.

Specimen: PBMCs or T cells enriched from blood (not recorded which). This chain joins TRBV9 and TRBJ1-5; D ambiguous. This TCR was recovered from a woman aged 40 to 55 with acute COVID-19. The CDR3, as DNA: TGTGCCAGCAGCGTTAGCGGGGGCAATCAGCCCCAGCATTTT. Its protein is CASSVSGGNQPQHF.